This note documents a single TCR beta chain sequence. Assay used: immunoSEQ multiplex PCR; TCRdb lists only in-frame clones, some missing. The sample shows about 17,000 clones, around 80% of them seen only once. The source of the sample is a study of OX40 agonist ivuxolimab in advanced cancers. The germline CDR1 and CDR2 sequences are WNHNN and SYGVQD (reference sequence). V lost 3 bases to trimming and J lost 4 bases, with 9 bases between them. The CDR3 contains 13 residues. The V and J genes are TRBV10-1 and TRBJ1-2; D unresolved. The specimen comprised CD4+ or CD8+ T cells sorted from blood, sampled in a trial of the OX40 agonist ivuxolimab. This clonotype was sampled from an adult with an advanced solid tumor such as melanoma, head and neck, liver or kidney cancer. CDR3 amino acids: CASSEARGYGYTF. The CDR3, as DNA: TGCGCCAGCAGTGAAGCTAGAGGCTATGGCTACACCTTC.